This paragraph reports one T cell receptor (beta chain). Assay: immunoSEQ multiplex PCR; the TCRdb copy retains only in-frame clones and omits some. The profile shows under 250,000 clones, 80% to 95% of them singletons. Germline V lookup: CDR1 MNHEY, CDR2 SVGAGI. The V and J ends lost 6 bases and 6 bases, in that order; junction bases with no gene match: 5. The CDR3 is 13 amino acids. These data are taken from a study of blood T cell repertoires in COVID-19. The rearrangement uses TRBV6-5 and TRBJ1-5, with 7 bases aligning to TRBD1. The material sequenced was peripheral blood. This receptor was obtained from a man aged 30-40 years with COVID-19, enrolled during active disease. Here the CDR3 DNA reads TGTGCCAGCAGCAAGACAGGGCGTCAGCCCCAGCATTTT. Encoded protein: CASSKTGRQPQHF.